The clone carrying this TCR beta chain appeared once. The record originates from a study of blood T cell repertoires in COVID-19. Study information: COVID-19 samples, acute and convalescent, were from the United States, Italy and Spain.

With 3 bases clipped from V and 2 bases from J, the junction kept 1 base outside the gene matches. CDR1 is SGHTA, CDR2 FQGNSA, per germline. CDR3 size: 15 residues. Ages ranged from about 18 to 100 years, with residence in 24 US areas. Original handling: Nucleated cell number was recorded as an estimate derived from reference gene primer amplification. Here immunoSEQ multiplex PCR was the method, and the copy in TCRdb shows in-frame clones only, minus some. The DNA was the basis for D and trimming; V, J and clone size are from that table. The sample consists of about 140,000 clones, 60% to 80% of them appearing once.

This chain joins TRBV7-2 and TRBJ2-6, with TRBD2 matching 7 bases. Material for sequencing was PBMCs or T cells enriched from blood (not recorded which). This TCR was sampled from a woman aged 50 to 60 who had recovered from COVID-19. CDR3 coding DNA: TGTGCCAGCAGCTTGGGAGGGGCTGGGGCCAACGTCCTGACTTTC. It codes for CASSLGGAGANVLTF.